Included here is one T cell receptor (beta chain) sequence, with context. What antigen it recognizes has not been identified. The sample holds no much larger clone one base away, and base qualities are not on file. Its CDR3 holds 16 amino acids, cysteine through phenylalanine. Left in the record is the CDR3 DNA by itself, 48 bases read in frame from the first base. The CDR1 and CDR2 encoded by the germline V gene are MGHDK and SYGVNS. The V end gives up 3 bases and the J end 7 bases, leaving 7 bases in the junction not matched to a gene. This sample is part of a study of cytomegalovirus exposure and HLA in healthy donors (dated by TCRdb to 2016 to 2017). With respect to the entire study: An earlier analysis of about 530 of the donors reported around 280 Gb of sequence data and approximately 120 million unique TCR beta sequences obtained from some 170 million T cells. All discovery cohort repertoires had been generated on a single sequencing platform. Rather than drawing on any new phenotypic data, the later analysis identified candidate immune exposures from TCR beta sequences and the way those sequences occurred across donors. Among under 450 genotyped donors of the cohort, an average of approximately 240,000 unique TCR beta nucleotide sequences were sequenced per donor, 15% to 20% of them non-productive. A handful of DR-DQ haplotypes were handled as single units for association and clustering because linkage in the cohort was strong. In an earlier analysis of several hundred of the donors, high-throughput TCR beta sequencing was used to judge whether each TCR beta V gene segment behaved as functional or pseudogenic. Both class I and class II loci were covered by HLA typing, at four-digit resolution. Among the roughly 400 genotyped donors, about 85% belonged to the genetic ancestry cluster associated with self-reported Caucasian donors. An early release that covered about 600 HLA-typed donors contained about 290 gigabases of sequencing data and roughly 84 million unique TCR sequences. High-throughput TCR immunosequencing, statistical association of individual TCRs with disease status, and machine learning were combined to predict cytomegalovirus infection status. The study aimed to test whether signatures of past pathogen exposure could be identified by cataloging public T cell receptors. A later genetic analysis used genome-wide SNP genotypes for about 55% of the 666 donors, treating that subset as a discovery cohort. Donor age, sex, ethnicity and CMV serostatus were compiled alongside the repertoire data. Along with the roughly 670-subject first cohort, a separate validation cohort of over a hundred different subjects was used. To study patterns of TCR occurrence, a later analysis re-analyzed previously published TCR beta repertoires from 500 to 850 donors and added high-resolution HLA genotyping. Typing coverage varied by locus: about 620-630 donors for A, B, C, DRB1 and DQB1; around 560 for DQA1; over 600 for DPA1; roughly 470 for DPB1. The study used immunosequencing to profile the T cell repertoires of 670 or so subjects and linked those repertoires to cytomegalovirus serostatus. What the work shows at the level of the full study, not this receptor alone: In a later analysis, 15,000 to 20,000 TCR beta sequences were associated with specific HLA alleles at a false discovery rate of 0.05. Broadly in line with IMGT annotations, most TCR beta V segments showed up in productive rearrangements about 87% or about 30% of the time in an earlier analysis of several hundred of the donors. In this cohort, only TCR beta chains were sequenced, and detectable features were limited by the absence of alpha or paired-chain data. According to a later analysis, most CMV-associated TCR beta chains appeared to be HLA-restricted, and the HLA associations seemed to be driven largely by CMV exposure. Because HLA typing was missing for some donors at each locus, association tests included only the typed subset. Compared with equally common non-associated chains, HLA-associated TCR beta chains in a later analysis were more clonally expanded and had lower generation probabilities. A later analysis found that TCR association rates varied across HLA loci, with DRB1 alleles showing the most associated TCRs and HLA-C alleles the fewest. According to the authors, the approach could potentially be generalized to other disease states and immunological phenotypes. Linkage disequilibrium might explain the correlated functional status among segregating V segments, but an unknown experimental factor could not be excluded. A further reported finding was that TCR beta sequences accurately predicted the HLA-A and HLA-B alleles for most subjects in the first cohort. When HLA alleles, especially DR and DQ, strongly co-occurred, attributing TCR associations to individual alleles was difficult. The classifier was reported to diagnose cytomegalovirus status with high specificity and sensitivity in both the original cohort and the validation cohort. Most TCR sequences were seen in very few donors, while some public TCRs were found in many individuals. Roughly uniform sequencing depth across donors was assumed in presence/absence analyses, although this assumption may not hold. In vitro tests confirmed that a few of the cytomegalovirus-associated TCR beta chains recognize cytomegalovirus antigens. A later genetic analysis associated a missense DCLRE1C variant with V-gene and J-gene trimming of TCR beta chains, and an independent cohort replicated the association. The study listed 164 TCR beta chains as associated with cytomegalovirus. According to a later genetic analysis, donors in an Asian-associated ancestry cluster had fewer N-insertions in productive TCRs than the roughly 670-donor mean. A group of highly shared sequence variants was considered likely to be a technical artifact of the sequencing pipeline. In a later analysis, several top co-occurrence clusters were reported to appear linked to parvovirus B19, influenza, CMV and Epstein-Barr virus. Because counts were too low, roughly 18 rarely observed V segments, including chromosome 9 orphons, were left out of the earlier analysis of 587 of the donors. Some IMGT-functional V segments, including TRBV6-2 and TRBV6-3, could not be told apart with the 87-base-pair reads, so those segments were excluded. Immune exposure information for the cohort was limited to CMV serostatus.

In total, about 650 healthy bone marrow donors made up the cohort. At the time of sampling, all cohort members were nominally healthy, though unrecorded immune exposures were likely present. The donor tested CMV seropositive, placing the donor among the 289 seropositive members of the cohort. A peripheral blood sample was provided by each donor, and peripheral blood mononuclear cells were used for TCR beta sequencing. Genomic DNA was extracted from the blood cell samples with the Qiagen DNeasy Blood Extraction Kit. Receptor libraries were prepared by the immunoSEQ multiplex PCR assay. For the multiplex PCR, a mixture combining 60 forward primers for TCR Vbeta segments and 13 reverse primers for TCR Jbeta segments was used. Amplification of the CDR3 region of rearranged TCR beta genes was performed with a multiplex PCR assay on genomic DNA. Amplified TCR beta libraries were sequenced as 87-base-pair reads on the Illumina HiSeq System. The published analysis was carried out like this. A later analysis counted approximately 84 million unique TCR beta chains across the 666 repertoires, and around 9.9 million of these chains were shared by at least two donors. Raw reads were error-corrected and collapsed into unique sequences by a nearest-neighbor algorithm in which closely related sequences were merged to remove PCR and sequencing errors. CDR3 sequences were aligned to IMGT reference sequences to assign V, D and J gene segments. For a sequence to be retained, at least a six-nucleotide match to both a V gene segment and a J gene segment was required. A rearrangement counted as productive if the CDR3 had no stop codons and remained in frame with V and J, and every other rearrangement counted as non-productive. Following IMGT convention, CDR3 was defined as the stretch from the second conserved V-encoded cysteine up to the conserved J-encoded phenylalanine. The earlier analysis of roughly 590 of the donors excluded sequences that lacked an unambiguous match to a single V gene segment. An earlier analysis of fewer than 750 of the donors classified V segments as functional when productive rearrangements were above 56.7% and as segregating when the standard deviation between donors was above 5%. A statistical classification framework was built to diagnose cytomegalovirus status from the catalog of TCR beta chain sequences. In a later analysis, TCR nucleotide sequences were compared against IMGT/GENE-DB human TR gene sequences so that V and J genes could be assigned. The TCRdist pipeline was used in a later analysis to assign CDR3 sequences and most-parsimonious VDJ recombination scenarios. In a later analysis, each TCR beta chain was defined by its CDR3 amino acid sequence together with its V-gene family, and reads lacking a unique V-gene family were excluded. A later analysis removed roughly 590 highly shared, low-generation-probability nucleotide sequences to deal with suspected cross-contamination and a sequencing artifact. For each public chain, a later analysis derived a clonal expansion index from normalized ranks of inferred template counts within each repertoire. A later analysis computed generation probabilities with a VDJ recombination model fitted to out-of-frame rearrangements, and checked the results against IGoR. In a later analysis, hypergeometric tests were used to score TCR-TCR, TCR-HLA and TCR-CMV co-occurrence, with a repertoire-size bias correction applied to TCR pairs. In a later analysis, false discovery rates were estimated by permuting HLA or CMV assignments 20 times. In a later analysis, co-occurring TCRs were grouped with DBSCAN, and TCRdist sequence similarity was added when clustering was performed within HLA-allele-positive subsets. Repertoires with fewer than 30,000 or more than 120,000 public chains, plus five repertoires with anomalous nucleotide sharing, were excluded from co-occurrence clustering. The source is immuneACCESS, and TCRdb retained only in-frame sequences with V and J called. Part of the clones is not carried over; for the studies checked, unresolved V genes explain less than half of this, and the remainder is unexplained. The V and J calls and clone size come from that table; D and trimming were worked out from the DNA. Recorded for this sample are about 120,000 clones; roughly three fifths of them occurred a single time. The ten largest clones take up more than 8% of the sample.

The TCR comes from a woman between 35 and 50 years old in good health and CMV-seropositive. The chain is made from TRBV25-1 and TRBJ2-1, with 12 central nucleotides matching TRBD2. Sequenced sample: PBMCs. CDR3 loop: CASSEFGTSGQNEQFF. The base sequence is TGTGCCAGCAGTGAGTTCGGGACTAGCGGGCAAAATGAGCAGTTCTTC.